Presented here are 28 T cell receptor beta chains from one specimen sequenced in a study of blood T cell repertoires in COVID-19. The data were produced by immunoSEQ multiplex PCR, yet TCRdb's version contains in-frame clones alone and is incomplete. This table has roughly 240,000 clones, roughly 87% appearing once. Specimen: PBMCs or T cells enriched from blood (not recorded which). The receptors shown here come from a woman aged 30 to 39 with acute COVID-19.

The chain combines TRBV7-8 with TRBJ2-1; weak D call: TRBD1 (6 bases). The CDR3 loop spans 13 amino acids. V was cut by 6 bases and J by 4 bases, with 10 bases left in between. From germline, CDR1 is SGHVS and CDR2 FQNEAQ. The CDR3 DNA reads as TGTGCCAGCAGTAACGGACAGTACAATGAGCAGTTCTTC. Translation gives CASSNGQYNEQFF.

The V and J genes are TRBV30 and TRBJ2-7, with TRBD2 identical over 7 bases. Germline V gene sequence: CDR1 GTSNPN, CDR2 SVGIG (reference sequence). The V gene end was trimmed by 3 bases and the J gene end by 2 bases; junction bases not matched to a gene: 7. The CDR3 consists of 14 residues. CDR3 amino acids: CAWRQVGRAYEQYF. DNA of the CDR3: TGTGCCTGGAGGCAGGTGGGGAGGGCCTACGAGCAGTACTTC.

The V call is TRBV7-8, the J call TRBJ2-3; a weak D match, TRBD1 (5 bases). Germline CDR1 reads SGHVS; CDR2 reads FQNEAQ. V lost 6 bases and J lost 4, with 17 bases in between. The CDR3 length is 15 residues. CDR3: CASRPRTQGSDTQYF. The DNA for the CDR3 is TGTGCCAGCAGGCCCCGGACGCAGGGTTCAGATACGCAGTATTTT.

The chain is built from TRBV27 and TRBJ1-4; D is unresolved. V was trimmed by 7 bases and J by 8 bases, leaving 14 bases between them. The CDR3 runs to 13 residues. In germline, CDR1 is MNHEY, CDR2 SMNVEV (reference sequence). CDR3 nucleotides: TGTGCCAGCACTACGGGTCGGCACGAAAAACTGTTTTTT. Residues: CASTTGRHEKLFF.

The table lists this clone with a count of one. The genes are TRBV18 and TRBJ1-1, with 12 bases that match TRBD1. The J segment lost 8 bases and the V segment lost 3 bases, leaving 4 bases of the junction unmatched. The CDR3 length is 14 residues. Per germline, CDR1 KGHSH and CDR2 LQKENI. CDR3 bases: TGTGCCAGCTCACCTACCGGGACAGGGGGCGAAGCTTTCTTT. It specifies CASSPTGTGGEAFF. Filled out from reference TRBV18 and TRBJ1-1, the complete variable domain reads NAGVMQNPRHLVRRRGQEARLRCSPMKGHSHVYWYRQLPEEGLKFMVYLQKENIIDESGMPKERFSAEFPKEGPSILRIQQVVRGDSAAYFCASSPTGTGGEAFFGQGTRLTVV.

CDR3 residues: CASSELTSGGEDEQFF. The CDR3 nucleotides are TGCGCCAGCAGTGAGCTGACTAGCGGGGGGGAGGATGAGCAGTTCTTC. The chain has TRBV10-2 and TRBJ2-1; 14 bases agree with TRBD2. Per germline, CDR1 WSHSY and CDR2 SAAADI. Losses at the gene ends were 2 bases for V and 8 bases for J; bases not matched to a gene: 5. This CDR3 is 16 amino acids long.

The chain couples TRBV6-5 to TRBJ1-6; D remains ambiguous. Between the trimmed V and J ends, which lost 5 bases and 5 bases, there was a span of 13 bases. CDR1 is MNHEY, CDR2 SVGAGI, per germline. The CDR3 has 15 amino acids. CDR3: CASSPSGGDNSPLHF. The CDR3 DNA follows: TGTGCCAGCAGTCCTTCCGGAGGCGATAATTCACCCCTCCACTTT.

The rearrangement uses TRBV5-1 and TRBJ2-1; tentatively, D is TRBD2 (6 bases). Looked up from germline, CDR1 is SGHRS and CDR2 is YFSETQ. This CDR3 is 17 amino acids long. Trimming took 0 bases from V and 0 from J, leaving 13 bases between them. CDR3 in DNA: TGCGCCAGCAGCTTGGATGGCGGGGAAAGCTCCTACAATGAGCAGTTCTTC. It yields the protein CASSLDGGESSYNEQFF. Using reference TRBV5-1 and TRBJ2-1 for the parts outside the CDR3, the full variable domain is KAGVTQTPRYLIKTRGQQVTLSCSPISGHRSVSWYQQTPGQGLQFLFEYFSETQRNKGNFPGRFSGRQFSNSRSEMNVSTLELGDSALYLCASSLDGGESSYNEQFFGPGTRLTVL.

The chain couples TRBV2 to TRBJ2-2; tentatively, D is TRBD2 (5 bases). The CDR3 has 14 residues. Germline CDR1 is SNHLY and CDR2 is FYNNEI. The germline V and J ends were trimmed by 8 bases and 2 bases, with 12 bases remaining between them. CDR3 in DNA: TGTGCCAGCCATGTAGGAGGAAACACCGGGGAGCTGTTTTTT. This translates into CASHVGGNTGELFF.

CDR3 loop: CASSLLTGDTEAFF. In DNA form, the CDR3 reads TGTGCCAGCTCACTTTTGACCGGGGACACTGAAGCTTTCTTT. V and J are TRBV9 and TRBJ1-1; D is undetermined. The CDR3 runs 14 residues. The V gene's germline CDR1 is SGDLS and CDR2 YYNGEE. V was cut by 7 bases and J by 3 bases, with 16 bases left in between.

This sequence joins TRBV19 and TRBJ1-1; D is uncertain. Looked up from germline, CDR1 is LNHDA and CDR2 is SQIVND (reference sequence). There are 11 residues in the CDR3. V lost 11 bases and J 2 bases, leaving 9 bases between the germline ends. The CDR3 spells CAAGVNTEAFF. The CDR3 nucleotides are TGTGCCGCCGGGGTCAACACTGAAGCTTTCTTT.

This chain links TRBV5-1 with TRBJ2-6; D is perhaps TRBD2 (5 bases). The CDR3 loop spans 16 amino acids. Germline V gives CDR1 SGHRS, CDR2 YFSETQ. Trimming pared 0 bases from V and 3 bases from J, leaving 10 bases between. The DNA of the CDR3 is TGCGCCAGCAGCTTGGTCGACTATCTTGGGGCCAACGTCCTGACTTTC. Translating it yields CASSLVDYLGANVLTF.

CDR3 sequence: CASSLTEGVTMQFF. CDR3 in DNA: TGTGCCAGCAGCTTAACGGAGGGAGTAACGATGCAGTTCTTC. This rearrangement joins TRBV7-2 to TRBJ2-1, with a possible D match to TRBD2 (6 bases). The CDR3 covers 14 residues. Germline CDR1 reads SGHTA; CDR2 reads FQGNSA. Trimming took off 2 bases at V and 12 bases at J, with 17 bases between the two ends.

The chain carries TRBV6-5 and TRBJ2-7; possibly TRBD2 for D (5 bases). Germline V gene sequence: CDR1 MNHEY, CDR2 SVGAGI. The CDR3 consists of 15 residues. V lost 5 bases to trimming and J lost 7 bases, with 21 bases between them. The CDR3 DNA follows: TGTGCCAGCAGTCCCCGGACTGTTCCTACGTTAGAGCAGTACTTC. It encodes CASSPRTVPTLEQYF.

V gene TRBV10-3 combines with J gene TRBJ1-4; 7 bases align to TRBD1. J lost 1 base, V lost 4 bases, and 3 bases had no gene match. The CDR3 length is 15 residues. Per the germline V gene, CDR1 is ENHRY and CDR2 is SYGVKD. The chain's CDR3 is CAISGGTETNEKLFF. Written as DNA, the CDR3 is TGTGCCATCAGTGGGGGGACAGAAACTAATGAAAAACTGTTTTTT.

This rearrangement joins TRBV5-1 to TRBJ2-1, with TRBD2 matching 7 bases. The germline gives CDR1 SGHRS, CDR2 YFSETQ. The CDR3 covers 15 residues. The junction had 13 bases not matched to a gene; V was cut back by 5 bases and J by 8 bases. In DNA form, the CDR3 reads TGCGCCAGCAGTTTGCTCGGGGGAGGGGTTGATGAGCAGTTCTTC. Protein product: CASSLLGGGVDEQFF.

Concerning this clone itself: The junction departs from germline at one end; a sequencing error may be responsible. V is TRBV7-7 and J is TRBJ2-2; 7 nucleotides match TRBD2. Germline V lookup: CDR1 SSHAT, CDR2 FNYEAQ (reference sequence). The CDR3 is made up of 16 amino acids. The CDR3 DNA reads as TGTGCTAGCAGCTTCTCGACTAGCCCTAACACCGGGGAGCTGTTTTTT. Protein product: CASSFSTSPNTGELFF.

Written as DNA, the CDR3 is TGTGCCAGCAGGTCACAGGGCGAGCAGTACTTC. It translates to CASRSQGEQYF. V usage is TRBV12-3 or TRBV12-4 and J usage is TRBJ2-7, with D possibly being TRBD1 (6 bases). The ends were cut back, 6 bases at V and 6 bases at J, with 9 bases in the middle. There are 11 residues in the CDR3.

This sequence joins TRBV10-2 and TRBJ2-1, with 7 bases matching TRBD2. J was trimmed by 5 bases and V by 10 bases; bases with no gene match: 26. Looked up from germline, CDR1 is WSHSY and CDR2 is SAAADI. The CDR3 length is 19 residues. The CDR3 loop reads CATAHHEAQRGYYDNEQFF. The CDR3 nucleotides are TGCGCCACAGCTCACCATGAGGCCCAGCGGGGTTACTATGACAATGAGCAGTTCTTC.

This chain connects TRBV5-8 to TRBJ2-6; 7 nucleotides agree with TRBD1. Germline V gene lookup returns CDR1 SGHTS and CDR2 YDEGEE. Trimming at V came to 1 base and at J to 6 bases, leaving 7 bases not matched to a gene. The CDR3 contains 16 residues. The CDR3 loop reads CASSLRDSRQANVLTF. The CDR3 region has the DNA TGTGCCAGCAGCTTGAGGGACAGTCGGCAGGCCAACGTCCTGACTTTC.

This sequence joins TRBV6-1 and TRBJ1-1, with unresolved D. Germline assignment: CDR1 MNHNS and CDR2 SASEGT. This CDR3 is built from 11 residues. Trimming shortened V by 3 bases and J by 11 bases, and 10 bases separated the two germline ends. The CDR3 spells CASSETWRAFF. CDR3 coding DNA: TGTGCCAGCAGTGAGACTTGGAGGGCTTTCTTT.

The V and J genes are TRBV27 and TRBJ1-1; possibly TRBD1 for D (5 bases). CDR3 size: 14 residues. Trimming stripped 1 base from V and 5 bases from J, with 11 bases between. Germline CDR1 MNHEY, CDR2 SMNVEV (reference sequence). The DNA for the CDR3 is TGTGCCAGCAGTTTATTAGGGGCGGGGACTGAAGCTTTCTTT. Amino acid sequence: CASSLLGAGTEAFF.

The CDR3 spells CASSRSGGETQYF. CDR3 bases: TGTGCCAGCAGTCGTAGCGGGGGAGAGACCCAGTACTTC. The chain couples TRBV2 to TRBJ2-5; 9 nucleotides align to TRBD2. The CDR3 length is 13 residues. Germline CDR1 reads SNHLY; CDR2 reads FYNNEI. V lost 5 bases to trimming and J lost 4 bases; unmatched junction nucleotides: 2.

The chain is built from TRBV19 and TRBJ1-1; TRBD1 is a possible D gene (5 bases). CDR1 and CDR2 from the germline V gene are LNHDA and SQIVND (reference sequence). There are 14 residues in the CDR3. Trimming took 4 bases from V and 4 from J, leaving 13 bases between them. CDR3 bases: TGTGCCAGTAGTAATCATTATAGGGGCACTGAAGCTTTCTTT. As protein: CASSNHYRGTEAFF.

The gene calls are TRBV7-2 and TRBJ2-3, with 12 bases identical to TRBD2. Germline lookup yields CDR1 SGHTA and CDR2 FQGNSA. After removal of 4 bases from V and 4 bases from J, the junction contained 6 bases not matched to a gene. The CDR3 loop spans 16 amino acids. The CDR3 loop reads CASSSPSGGGPDTQYF. The CDR3 coding sequence is TGTGCCAGCAGCTCTCCTAGCGGGGGGGGCCCAGATACGCAGTATTTT.

The CDR3 DNA follows: TGTGCCAGCAGCTTGGAGTGGGGCATCAATCAGCCCCAGCATTTT. It codes for CASSLEWGINQPQHF. This chain links TRBV5-5 with TRBJ1-5, with TRBD1 as a possible D gene (5 bases). Germline V gene lookup returns CDR1 SGHKS and CDR2 YYEKEE (reference sequence). The V end lost 0 bases, the J end lost 3 bases, and 10 bases lay between the germline ends. The CDR3 spans 15 residues.

The J gene is TRBJ1-6, the V gene TRBV7-2; D is uncertain. V lost 1 base and J lost 0, with 4 bases in between. The length of the CDR3 is 15 residues. Per germline, CDR1 SGHTA and CDR2 FQGNSA. DNA of the CDR3: TGTGCCAGCAGCTTAGAGAGCTCCTATAATTCACCCCTCCACTTT. Its translation: CASSLESSYNSPLHF.

In DNA form, the CDR3 reads TGCGCCAGCAGCTTGGACATCCGAACAGAGACCCAGTACTTC. Residues: CASSLDIRTETQYF. The chain carries TRBV5-1 and TRBJ2-5; D gene ambiguous. V was trimmed by 0 bases and J by 4 bases, leaving 10 bases between them. The CDR3 sequence is 14 residues long. The germline V gene encodes CDR1 SGHRS and CDR2 YFSETQ.